Listed below are T cell receptor beta chains from one sample, sequenced in a study of blood T cell repertoires in COVID-19. Repertoires were generated with immunoSEQ multiplex PCR, while TCRdb's copy carries only in-frame clones and drops some. The sample lists 130,000 to 150,000 clones, roughly 84% seen once, with 2.6% in the top ten. The sample comprised peripheral blood. These receptors came from a human donor with acute or convalescent COVID-19. The donor label of this sample is uncertain. CDR3s include the opening cysteine and the closing phenylalanine or tryptophan. D genes are given only for firm matches. Clone size is stated in some rows and not others, as once, few, many or a class when expanded.

d_gene: .; j_gene: TRBJ1-3; v_gene: TRBV28; abundance: .; CDR3nt: TGTGCCAGCAAGGACTTCTCTGGAAACACCATATATTTT; CDR3aa: CASKDFSGNTIYF
d_gene: .; j_gene: TRBJ1-1; v_gene: TRBV19; abundance: .; CDR3nt: TGTGCCAGTAGCCTTCGGGGGAACACTGAAGCTTTCTTT; CDR3aa: CASSLRGNTEAFF
d_gene: .; j_gene: TRBJ2-6; v_gene: TRBV11-1; abundance: .; CDR3nt: TGTGCCGCTAAAGGGGCTGGGGCCAACGTCCTGACTTTC; CDR3aa: CAAKGAGANVLTF
d_gene: TRBD1; j_gene: TRBJ2-7; v_gene: TRBV29-1; abundance: .; CDR3nt: TGCAGCGTTGAAGATCATAGGGACAGGGGGCCGTACGAGCAGTACTTC; CDR3aa: CSVEDHRDRGPYEQYF
d_gene: TRBD1; j_gene: TRBJ1-5; v_gene: TRBV7-2; abundance: .; CDR3nt: TGTGCCAGCAGCTTATGGACAGGCGGCAATCAGCCCCAGCATTTT; CDR3aa: CASSLWTGGNQPQHF
d_gene: TRBD1; j_gene: TRBJ1-2; v_gene: TRBV5-6; abundance: .; CDR3nt: TGTGCCAGCAGCTGGGGGGCCGACAGGGGGAACTATGGCTACACCTTC; CDR3aa: CASSWGADRGNYGYTF
d_gene: .; j_gene: TRBJ1-3; v_gene: TRBV6-2/TRBV6-3; abundance: .; CDR3nt: TGTGCCAGCAGTGTACCCCCAGCAGGGGTCATTGGAAACACCATATATTTT; CDR3aa: CASSVPPAGVIGNTIYF
d_gene: TRBD2; j_gene: TRBJ2-7; v_gene: TRBV5-1; abundance: .; CDR3nt: TGCGCCAGCAGCTACAAAACTAGCGGGGTGAGCTCCTACGAGCAGTACTTC; CDR3aa: CASSYKTSGVSSYEQYF
d_gene: TRBD1; j_gene: TRBJ1-2; v_gene: TRBV2; abundance: .; CDR3nt: TGTGCCAGCAGCACCGACAGGGGGGTATCTGGCTACACCTTC; CDR3aa: CASSTDRGVSGYTF
d_gene: .; j_gene: TRBJ1-6; v_gene: TRBV5-6; abundance: .; CDR3nt: TGTGCCAGCAGCTTGGGGGGGAGGAGGAATAATTCACCCCTCCACTTT; CDR3aa: CASSLGGRRNNSPLHF
d_gene: .; j_gene: TRBJ2-3; v_gene: TRBV29-1; abundance: .; CDR3nt: TGCAGCGTCATTTCGACAGGTGCAGATACGCAGTATTTT; CDR3aa: CSVISTGADTQYF
d_gene: TRBD1; j_gene: TRBJ1-2; v_gene: TRBV27; abundance: .; CDR3nt: TGTGCCAGCAGTTTATTGAGGGACAGGGGGAATGGCTACACCTTC; CDR3aa: CASSLLRDRGNGYTF
d_gene: .; j_gene: TRBJ1-1; v_gene: TRBV18; abundance: .; CDR3nt: TGTGCCAGCTCACCACTCAAGGGGCCGGGCACTGAAGCTTTCTTT; CDR3aa: CASSPLKGPGTEAFF
d_gene: .; j_gene: TRBJ1-1; v_gene: TRBV10-3; abundance: .; CDR3nt: TGTGCCATCAGTGATCGGGAAGGTACTGAAGCTTTCTTT; CDR3aa: CAISDREGTEAFF
d_gene: TRBD1; j_gene: TRBJ2-7; v_gene: TRBV5-1; abundance: .; CDR3nt: TGCGCCAGCAGCCAGGGGGGACAGGGGGCTGACGAGCAGTACTTC; CDR3aa: CASSQGGQGADEQYF
d_gene: TRBD2; j_gene: TRBJ2-1; v_gene: TRBV7-8; abundance: .; CDR3nt: TGTGCCAGCAGCCCGATAGCGGGAGGGCCTGGGAATGAGCAGTTCTTC; CDR3aa: CASSPIAGGPGNEQFF
d_gene: .; j_gene: TRBJ1-5; v_gene: TRBV6-6; abundance: .; CDR3nt: TGTGCCAGCAGTTACCCAAGTCGAGGGCCCCAGCATTTT; CDR3aa: CASSYPSRGPQHF
d_gene: TRBD1; j_gene: TRBJ2-3; v_gene: TRBV12-5; abundance: few; CDR3nt: TGTGCTAGTGACGGAGGACAGGGATCAGATACGCAGTATTTT; CDR3aa: CASDGGQGSDTQYF
d_gene: .; j_gene: TRBJ2-5; v_gene: TRBV6-5; abundance: .; CDR3nt: TGTGCCAGCAGTCGGACAAGAATTGGTGAGACCCAGTACTTC; CDR3aa: CASSRTRIGETQYF
d_gene: .; j_gene: TRBJ1-1; v_gene: TRBV10-3; abundance: .; CDR3nt: TGTGCCATCAGCCCTCAGGGCGTAAGCACTGAAGCTTTCTTT; CDR3aa: CAISPQGVSTEAFF
d_gene: .; j_gene: TRBJ1-1; v_gene: TRBV5-1; abundance: .; CDR3nt: TGCGCCAGCAGCCGGACAGACTTGAACACTGAAGCTTTCTTT; CDR3aa: CASSRTDLNTEAFF
d_gene: .; j_gene: TRBJ1-1; v_gene: TRBV11-2; abundance: .; CDR3nt: TGTGCCAGCAGCCAGGGGACGGGGGGCACTGAAGCTTTCTTT; CDR3aa: CASSQGTGGTEAFF
d_gene: .; j_gene: TRBJ1-1; v_gene: TRBV3-1/TRBV3-2; abundance: .; CDR3nt: TGTGCCAGCAGTCCGAAATTGAGTCTACTTGCTCCGGCTTTCTTT; CDR3aa: CASSPKLSLLAPAFF
d_gene: TRBD1; j_gene: TRBJ1-2; v_gene: TRBV6-5; abundance: .; CDR3nt: TGTGCCAGCAGTTACCGCAGGGACAGAAACTATGGCTACACCTTC; CDR3aa: CASSYRRDRNYGYTF
d_gene: TRBD1; j_gene: TRBJ2-4; v_gene: TRBV12-3/TRBV12-4; abundance: .; CDR3nt: TGTGCCAGCAATCAGGGGGCAGGCATTCAGTACTTC; CDR3aa: CASNQGAGIQYF
d_gene: TRBD2; j_gene: TRBJ2-1; v_gene: TRBV5-6; abundance: .; CDR3nt: TGTGCCAGCAGCTTCTTAGCGGGGGCCTCAACCTACAATGAGCAGTTCTTC; CDR3aa: CASSFLAGASTYNEQFF
d_gene: TRBD1; j_gene: TRBJ1-2; v_gene: TRBV28; abundance: .; CDR3nt: TGTGCCAGCAGTTTCGTACAGGGGCATGGCTACACCTTC; CDR3aa: CASSFVQGHGYTF
d_gene: TRBD2; j_gene: TRBJ2-4; v_gene: TRBV4-1; abundance: .; CDR3nt: TGCGCCAGCAGCCCGGGACTAGCGGGTGGGGAAGCCAAAAACATTCAGTACTTC; CDR3aa: CASSPGLAGGEAKNIQYF
d_gene: TRBD2; j_gene: TRBJ2-3; v_gene: TRBV18; abundance: .; CDR3nt: TGTGCCAGACCAAAACCGGGACTACTAGACACAGATACGCAGTATTTT; CDR3aa: CARPKPGLLDTDTQYF
d_gene: .; j_gene: TRBJ2-2; v_gene: TRBV7-9; abundance: .; CDR3nt: TGTGCCAGCAGCCTCTTCGCCCCACGGGGCACCGGGGAGCTGTTTTTT; CDR3aa: CASSLFAPRGTGELFF
d_gene: .; j_gene: TRBJ1-3; v_gene: TRBV6-5; abundance: .; CDR3nt: TGTGCCAGCAGCAGAATGCCCGGAAACACCATATATTTT; CDR3aa: CASSRMPGNTIYF
d_gene: .; j_gene: TRBJ1-3; v_gene: TRBV6-6; abundance: .; CDR3nt: TGTGCCAGCAGTTACTCGTCAGGGAATGGAAACACCATATATTTT; CDR3aa: CASSYSSGNGNTIYF
d_gene: TRBD1; j_gene: TRBJ2-2; v_gene: TRBV19; abundance: .; CDR3nt: TGTGCCAGCAAAACCTCCGGGACAGGGTACACCGGGGAGCTGTTTTTT; CDR3aa: CASKTSGTGYTGELFF